Listed below are T cell receptor beta chains from one sample, sequenced in a study of cytomegalovirus exposure and HLA in healthy donors. The protocol was immunoSEQ multiplex PCR, while the TCRdb copy is restricted to in-frame clones and leaves out a portion. Of around 130,000 clones listed, around 75% are singletons. Sequencing input: PBMCs. These receptors originate from a man younger than 40 in good health and CMV-seronegative. The CDR3 runs from the conserved cysteine through the conserved F or W. The D gene is left open where the match is weak. Clone size appears in some rows only: once, few, many, or a class for an expanded clone.

>TRBJ1-1|TRBV11-2|12|.|.
CASSLSTYRAFF
TGTGCCAGCAGCTTATCGACATACCGAGCTTTCTTT
>TRBJ1-1|TRBV4-1|15|.|few
CASSIRGQSNTEAFF
TGCGCCAGCAGCATAAGAGGACAGTCGAACACTGAAGCTTTCTTT
>TRBJ2-1|TRBV11-2|15|.|.
CASSLAGEPYNEQFF
TGTGCCAGCAGCTTAGCCGGAGAGCCTTACAATGAGCAGTTCTTC
>TRBJ1-5|TRBV5-1|13|.|.
CASSLVVGQPQHF
TGCGCCAGCAGCTTGGTCGTGGGCCAGCCCCAGCATTTT
>TRBJ2-5|TRBV21-1|12|.|.
CASSSVKYSQYF
TGTGCCAGCAGCTCGGTCAAGTATTCCCAGTACTTC
>TRBJ2-7|TRBV27|14|.|.
CASSLGGVRYEQYF
TGTGCCAGCAGTTTAGGAGGGGTGAGGTACGAGCAGTACTTC
>TRBJ2-1|TRBV7-8|18|TRBD1|.
CASSPFGTGVDSYNEQFF
TGTGCCAGCAGCCCCTTCGGGACAGGGGTCGATTCCTACAATGAGCAGTTCTTC
>TRBJ1-4|TRBV7-9|14|.|.
CASSTGLGVEKLFF
TGTGCCAGCAGCACGGGCCTCGGGGTTGAAAAACTGTTTTTT
>TRBJ2-7|TRBV15|16|.|.
CATSRETPGKPYEQYF
TGTGCCACCAGCAGAGAAACCCCAGGAAAACCCTACGAGCAGTACTTC
>TRBJ2-3|TRBV19|12|.|.
CASTTGTDTQYF
TGTGCCAGTACGACAGGCACAGATACGCAGTATTTT
>TRBJ2-7|TRBV28|15|.|.
CASSFEAGPSYEQYF
TGTGCCAGCAGTTTTGAGGCGGGACCATCCTACGAGCAGTACTTC
>TRBJ1-2|TRBV28|14|TRBD1|.
CASRRVGGNYGYTF
TGTGCCAGCAGAAGAGTAGGGGGCAACTATGGCTACACCTTC
>TRBJ2-2|TRBV2|13|.|few
CASSDEGTGELFF
TGTGCCAGCAGTGATGAGGGTACCGGGGAGCTGTTTTTT
>TRBJ2-1|TRBV28|14|.|.
CATTVSGDYNEQFF
TGTGCCACCACCGTCAGTGGTGATTACAATGAGCAGTTCTTC
>TRBJ1-5|TRBV7-9|13|.|.
CASSFVQNQPQHF
TGTGCCAGCAGCTTCGTGCAGAATCAGCCCCAGCATTTT
>TRBJ1-4|TRBV28|13|.|.
CASSFSDFGKLFF
TGTGCCAGCAGTTTCTCGGACTTTGGGAAACTGTTTTTT
>TRBJ2-3|TRBV7-2|15|.|.
CASSLNSGSTDTQYF
TGTGCCAGCAGCTTAAATTCGGGAAGCACAGATACGCAGTATTTT
>TRBJ1-3|TRBV7-6|15|TRBD1|.
CASSLGQGSGNTIYF
TGTGCCAGCAGCTTAGGACAGGGCTCTGGAAACACCATATATTTT
>TRBJ1-1|TRBV10-3|15|.|.
CAIKGTGTLGTEAFF
TGTGCCATCAAGGGAACGGGGACACTAGGGACTGAAGCTTTCTTT
>TRBJ2-7|TRBV7-9|14|TRBD2|once
CASSYSGKSYEQYF
TGTGCCAGCAGCTATAGCGGGAAGTCCTACGAGCAGTACTTC
>TRBJ2-3|TRBV12-5|14|.|.
CASGFLGGGTPQYF
TGTGCTAGTGGTTTCCTAGGTGGTGGGACTCCCCAGTATTTT
>TRBJ2-5|TRBV5-6|13|.|.
CASSRENQETQYF
TGTGCCAGCTCTCGGGAGAACCAAGAGACCCAGTACTTC
>TRBJ1-1|TRBV6-5|14|.|.
CASSYSRRNTEAFF
TGTGCCAGCAGTTACTCGCGAAGAAACACTGAAGCTTTCTTT
>TRBJ2-7|TRBV5-1|14|.|.
CASSLGDSTYEQYF
TGCGCCAGCAGCTTAGGCGACAGTACCTACGAGCAGTACTTC
>TRBJ1-2|TRBV6-6|12|.|.
CASSYLRDGYTF
TGTGCCAGCAGTTACCTCCGGGATGGCTACACCTTC
>TRBJ2-3|TRBV15|17|TRBD2|.
CATSRDSGVAGVDTQYF
TGTGCCACCAGCAGAGATTCCGGAGTAGCGGGAGTGGATACGCAGTATTTT
>TRBJ2-1|TRBV7-3|16|TRBD2|once
CASSSPGTSGVNEQFF
TGTGCCAGCAGCTCCCCAGGGACTAGCGGGGTCAATGAGCAGTTCTTC
>TRBJ2-7|TRBV7-9|15|TRBD2|.
CASSLGSGGAYEQYF
TGTGCCAGCAGCTTAGGTAGCGGGGGGGCCTACGAGCAGTACTTC
>TRBJ1-2|TRBV5-1|15|TRBD1|.
CASSFNPGGLYGYTF
TGCGCCAGCAGCTTTAACCCAGGGGGCTTATATGGCTACACCTTC
>TRBJ2-6|TRBV14|15|.|.
CASSQGSAGANVLTF
TGTGCCAGCAGCCAAGGTTCCGCTGGGGCCAACGTCCTGACTTTC
>TRBJ1-1|TRBV6-1|14|.|.
CASSEWGQNTEAFF
TGTGCCAGCAGTGAATGGGGACAGAACACTGAAGCTTTCTTT
>TRBJ1-1|TRBV29-1|12|.|.
CSVLGRNTEAFF
TGCAGCGTTCTAGGTCGGAACACTGAAGCTTTCTTT
>TRBJ1-1|TRBV30|13|.|.
CAWGGDGNTEAFF
TGTGCCTGGGGAGGGGATGGGAACACTGAAGCTTTCTTT
>TRBJ2-7|TRBV7-2|17|TRBD2|.
CASSPGLAGAGFYEQYF
TGTGCCAGCAGCCCTGGACTAGCGGGAGCCGGGTTCTACGAGCAGTACTTC
>TRBJ2-2|TRBV6-5|13|.|.
CASSYASAGELFF
TGTGCCAGCAGTTACGCGAGTGCCGGGGAGCTGTTTTTT
>TRBJ2-3|TRBV30|16|TRBD2|.
CAWSLGLAGSHDTQYF
TGTGCCTGGAGCTTGGGACTAGCGGGGTCCCACGATACGCAGTATTTT
>TRBJ1-1|TRBV6-5|13|.|few
CASSYSTGTEAFF
TGTGCCAGCAGTTACTCGACAGGTACTGAAGCTTTCTTT
>TRBJ1-5|TRBV7-8|14|.|.
CASSPHPPGQPQHF
TGTGCCAGCAGCCCCCACCCCCCGGGACAGCCCCAGCATTTT
>TRBJ1-1|TRBV9|15|.|.
CASSVDGQLNTEAFF
TGTGCCAGCAGCGTAGATGGACAGCTGAACACTGAAGCTTTCTTT
>TRBJ2-7|TRBV7-9|15|TRBD2|few
CASSGSGGAFSEQYF
TGTGCCAGCAGCGGGAGCGGGGGGGCGTTTTCCGAGCAGTACTTC
>TRBJ1-5|TRBV28|14|.|few
CASSSGHSNQPQHF
TGTGCCAGCAGTTCGGGTCATAGCAATCAGCCCCAGCATTTT
>TRBJ2-1|TRBV18|15|TRBD2|few
CASSPIRGAYNEQFF
TGTGCCAGCTCACCAATACGGGGGGCCTACAATGAGCAGTTCTTC
>TRBJ2-2|TRBV30|11|TRBD1|.
CAGTGAGELFF
TGTGCCGGGACAGGGGCCGGGGAGCTGTTTTTT
>TRBJ2-3|TRBV2|15|.|.
CASSEAAGDTDTQYF
TGTGCCAGCAGTGAGGCGGCCGGGGACACAGATACGCAGTATTTT
>TRBJ1-1|TRBV14|13|.|few
CASTSHENTEAFF
TGTGCCAGCACATCACACGAGAACACTGAAGCTTTCTTT
>TRBJ1-2|TRBV4-1|19|TRBD1|.
CASSPPKTGPIAFYYGYTF
TGCGCCAGCAGCCCTCCTAAGACAGGGCCCATAGCCTTCTACTATGGCTACACCTTC
>TRBJ2-7|TRBV5-6|11|TRBD1|.
CASSTGAEQYF
TGTGCCAGCAGCACAGGGGCCGAGCAGTACTTC
>TRBJ2-5|TRBV15|15|TRBD1|once
CATSMDRAAGETQYF
TGTGCCACCAGCATGGACAGGGCGGCGGGGGAGACCCAGTACTTC
>TRBJ1-2|TRBV4-3|12|.|.
CASSQGQAGYTF
TGCGCCAGCAGCCAAGGCCAGGCTGGCTACACCTTC
>TRBJ1-1|TRBV6-6|12|.|.
CASSYEGRNAFF
TGTGCCAGCAGTTACGAGGGCAGAAACGCTTTCTTT
>TRBJ2-7|TRBV7-2|15|.|.
CASSLLGSSSYEQYF
TGTGCCAGCAGCTTACTCGGGTCCAGCTCCTACGAGCAGTACTTC
>TRBJ1-6|TRBV5-6|12|.|.
CASSPGGSPLHF
TGTGCCAGCAGCCCCGGGGGTTCACCCCTCCACTTT